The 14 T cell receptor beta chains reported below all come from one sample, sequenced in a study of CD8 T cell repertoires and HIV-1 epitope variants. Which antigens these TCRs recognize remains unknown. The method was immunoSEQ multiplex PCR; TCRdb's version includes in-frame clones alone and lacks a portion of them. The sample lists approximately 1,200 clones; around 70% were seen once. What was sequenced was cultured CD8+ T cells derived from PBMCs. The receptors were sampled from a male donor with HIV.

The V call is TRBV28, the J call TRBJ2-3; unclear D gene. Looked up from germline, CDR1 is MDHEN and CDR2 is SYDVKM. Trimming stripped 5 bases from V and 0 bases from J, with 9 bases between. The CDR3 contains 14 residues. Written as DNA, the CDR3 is TGTGCCAGCAGTCCGGTAGTAAGCACAGATACGCAGTATTTT. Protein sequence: CASSPVVSTDTQYF.

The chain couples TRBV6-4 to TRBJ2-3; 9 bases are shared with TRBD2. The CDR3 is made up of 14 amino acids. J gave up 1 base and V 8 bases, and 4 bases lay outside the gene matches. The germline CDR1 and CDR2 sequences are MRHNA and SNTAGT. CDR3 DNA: TGTGCCAGCGCCGCGGGGGGGGGCACAGATACGCAGTATTTT. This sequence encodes CASAAGGGTDTQYF.

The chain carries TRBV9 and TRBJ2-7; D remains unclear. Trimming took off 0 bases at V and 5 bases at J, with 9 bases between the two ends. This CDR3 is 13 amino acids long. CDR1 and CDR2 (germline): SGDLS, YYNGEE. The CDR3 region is CASSVDVTDEQYF. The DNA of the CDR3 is TGTGCCAGCAGCGTAGACGTAACTGACGAGCAGTACTTC.

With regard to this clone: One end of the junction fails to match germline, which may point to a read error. CDR3 amino acids: CASSLAGSYEQYF. CDR3 DNA sequence: TGTGCCAGCAGCCTAGCGGGCTCCTACGAGCAGTACTTC. V and J are TRBV7-8 and TRBJ2-7, with 8 bases fitting TRBD2. This CDR3 is built from 13 residues. Germline CDR1 and CDR2: SGHVS and FQNEAQ.

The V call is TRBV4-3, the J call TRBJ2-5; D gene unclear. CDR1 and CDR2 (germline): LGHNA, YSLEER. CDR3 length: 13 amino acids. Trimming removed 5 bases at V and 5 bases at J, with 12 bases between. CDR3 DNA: TGCGCCAGCAGCTCCCTTCTCACGGAGACCCAGTACTTC. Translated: CASSSLLTETQYF.

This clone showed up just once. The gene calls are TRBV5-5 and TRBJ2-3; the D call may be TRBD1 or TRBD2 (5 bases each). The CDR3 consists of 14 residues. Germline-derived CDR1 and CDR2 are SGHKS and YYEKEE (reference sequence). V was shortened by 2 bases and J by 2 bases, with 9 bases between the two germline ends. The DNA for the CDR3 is TGTGCCAGCAGCTTATGGGGACCCACAGATACGCAGTATTTT. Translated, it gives CASSLWGPTDTQYF. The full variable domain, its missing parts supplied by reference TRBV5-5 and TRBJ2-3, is DAGVTQSPTHLIKTRGQQVTLRCSPISGHKSVSWYQQVLGQGPQFIFQYYEKEERGRGNFPDRFSARQFPNYSSELNVNALLLGDSALYLCASSLWGPTDTQYFGPGTRLTVL.

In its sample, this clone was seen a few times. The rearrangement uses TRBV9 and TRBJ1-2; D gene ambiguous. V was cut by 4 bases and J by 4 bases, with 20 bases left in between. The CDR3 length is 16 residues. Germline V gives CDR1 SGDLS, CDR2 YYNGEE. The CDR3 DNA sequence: TGTGCCAGCAGCCCCGCGGACGCCAGGCCACTCTATGGCTACACCTTC. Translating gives CASSPADARPLYGYTF.

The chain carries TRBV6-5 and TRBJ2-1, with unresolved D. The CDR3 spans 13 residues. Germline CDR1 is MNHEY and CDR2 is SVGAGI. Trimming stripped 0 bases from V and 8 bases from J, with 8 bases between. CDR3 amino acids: CASSYSEFYEQFF. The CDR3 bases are TGTGCCAGCAGTTACTCGGAGTTCTATGAGCAGTTCTTC.

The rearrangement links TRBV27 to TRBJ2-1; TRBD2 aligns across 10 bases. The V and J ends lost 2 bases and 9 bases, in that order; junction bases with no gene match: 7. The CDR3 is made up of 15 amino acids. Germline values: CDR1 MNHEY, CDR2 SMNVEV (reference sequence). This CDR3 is CASSLASGGAVEQFF. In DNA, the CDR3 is TGTGCCAGCAGTTTAGCCAGCGGGGGGGCCGTTGAGCAGTTCTTC.

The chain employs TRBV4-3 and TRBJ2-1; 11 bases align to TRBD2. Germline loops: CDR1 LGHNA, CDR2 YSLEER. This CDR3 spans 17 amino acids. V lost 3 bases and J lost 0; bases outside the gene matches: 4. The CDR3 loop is CASSHHSGGASYNEQFF. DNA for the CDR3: TGCGCCAGCAGCCACCATAGCGGGGGGGCCTCCTACAATGAGCAGTTCTTC.

CDR3 in amino acids: CASRTGTGSYEQYF. The CDR3 DNA follows: TGTGCCAGCAGAACAGGGACGGGGTCCTACGAGCAGTACTTC. This sequence joins TRBV6-5 and TRBJ2-7; tentative D call: TRBD1 (6 bases). The V end was cut by 6 bases, the J end by 1 base, with 13 bases between. The length of the CDR3 is 14 residues. Germline V gives CDR1 MNHEY, CDR2 SVGAGI.

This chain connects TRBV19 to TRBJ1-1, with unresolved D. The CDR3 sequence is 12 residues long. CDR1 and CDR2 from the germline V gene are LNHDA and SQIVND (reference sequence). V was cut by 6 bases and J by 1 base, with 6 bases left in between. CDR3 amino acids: CASRIGNTEAFF. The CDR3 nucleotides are TGTGCCAGTAGGATCGGGAACACTGAAGCTTTCTTT.

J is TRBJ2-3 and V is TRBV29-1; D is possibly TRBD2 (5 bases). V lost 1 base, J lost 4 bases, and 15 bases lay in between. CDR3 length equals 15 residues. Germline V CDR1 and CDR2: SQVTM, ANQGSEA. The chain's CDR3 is CSVEGGPPRADTQYF. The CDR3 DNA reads TGCAGCGTTGAAGGCGGACCGCCGAGGGCAGATACGCAGTATTTT.

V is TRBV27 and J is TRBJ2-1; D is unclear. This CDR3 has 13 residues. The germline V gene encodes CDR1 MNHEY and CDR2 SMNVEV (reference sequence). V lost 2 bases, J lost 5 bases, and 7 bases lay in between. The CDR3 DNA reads TGTGCCAGCAGTTTACAGTTCGACAATGAGCAGTTCTTC. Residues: CASSLQFDNEQFF.